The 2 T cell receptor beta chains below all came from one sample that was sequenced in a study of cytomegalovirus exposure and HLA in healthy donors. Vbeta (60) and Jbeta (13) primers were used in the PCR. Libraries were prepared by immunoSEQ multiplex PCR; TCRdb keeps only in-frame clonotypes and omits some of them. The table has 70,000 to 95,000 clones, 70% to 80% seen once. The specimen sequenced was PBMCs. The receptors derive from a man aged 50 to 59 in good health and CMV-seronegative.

The CDR3 DNA sequence: TGCGCCAGCAGCCAAGATCCGGGAGGAGTAAACACTGAAGCTTTCTTT. It is translated as CASSQDPGGVNTEAFF. The chain employs TRBV4-1 and TRBJ1-1, with D unclear. Germline V CDR1 and CDR2: MGHRA, YSYEKL. The CDR3 spans 16 residues. Trimming shortened V by 0 bases and J by 2 bases, and 13 bases separated the two germline ends.

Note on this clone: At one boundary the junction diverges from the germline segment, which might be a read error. The CDR3 nucleotides are TGTTCCAGCAGCTTAATTGGTAGGGGACAGAATAATGAAAAACTGTTTTTT. It codes for CSSSLIGRGQNNEKLFF. V and J are TRBV7-9 and TRBJ1-4; 7 nucleotides agree with TRBD1. The CDR3 covers 17 residues. The germline V gene encodes CDR1 SEHNR and CDR2 FQNEAQ (reference sequence).